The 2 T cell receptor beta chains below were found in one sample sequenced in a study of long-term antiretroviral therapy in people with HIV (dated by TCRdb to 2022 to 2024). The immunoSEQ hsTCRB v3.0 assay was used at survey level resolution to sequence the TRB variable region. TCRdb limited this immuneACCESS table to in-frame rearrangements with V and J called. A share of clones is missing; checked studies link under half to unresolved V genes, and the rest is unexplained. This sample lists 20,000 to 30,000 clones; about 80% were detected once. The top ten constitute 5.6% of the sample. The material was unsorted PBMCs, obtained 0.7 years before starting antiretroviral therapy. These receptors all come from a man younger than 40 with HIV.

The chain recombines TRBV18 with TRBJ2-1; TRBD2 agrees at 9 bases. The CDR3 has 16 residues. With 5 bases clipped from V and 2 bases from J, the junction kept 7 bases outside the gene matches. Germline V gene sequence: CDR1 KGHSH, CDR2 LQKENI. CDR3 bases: TGTGCCAGCTCAAGAGCTCTAGCGGGAACCTACAATGAGCAGTTCTTC. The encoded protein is CASSRALAGTYNEQFF.

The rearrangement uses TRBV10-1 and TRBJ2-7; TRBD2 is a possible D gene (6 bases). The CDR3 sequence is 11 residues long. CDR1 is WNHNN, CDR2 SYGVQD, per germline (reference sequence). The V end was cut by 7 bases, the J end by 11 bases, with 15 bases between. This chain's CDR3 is CASNPDGGKYF. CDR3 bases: TGCGCCAGCAACCCTGATGGGGGGAAGTACTTC.